Below, 14 T cell receptor beta chains from the same sample are listed, as sequenced in a study of radiation and T cells in renal cell carcinoma. This table comes from immunoSEQ multiplex PCR, and its TCRdb copy is limited to in-frame clones, with some not included. Counted here are tens of thousands of clones, 60% to 85% occurring once; the ten biggest clones make up 6% to 9.5%. Time point indicated: baseline pretreatment blood. Treatment: 15 Gy SBRT to primary tumor, nephrectomy 4 weeks later. Sequencing was performed on blood, taken from a patient whose treatment included radiotherapy and nephrectomy. These receptors all stem from a man aged 55-75 years with renal cell carcinoma.

The CDR3 nucleotides are TGCAGCGTGAGGGTGGGCCAAATCGACTCTGGGGCCAACGTCCTGACTTTC. This sequence encodes CSVRVGQIDSGANVLTF. The chain uses TRBV29-1 and TRBJ2-6; TRBD2 might be the D (5 bases). Germline CDR1 is SQVTM and CDR2 is ANQGSEA. The CDR3 totals 17 residues. V was pared by 6 bases and J by 0 bases, with 18 bases between. The variable domain in full, with the rest retrieved from reference TRBV29-1 and TRBJ2-6, is SAVISQKPSRDICQRGTSLTIQCQVDSQVTMMFWYRQQPGQSLTLIATANQGSEATYESGFVIDKFPISRPNLTFSTLTVSNMSPEDSSIYLCSVRVGQIDSGANVLTFGAGSRLTVL.

V usage is TRBV18 and J usage is TRBJ1-2; 8 nucleotides align to TRBD1. This CDR3 has 13 residues. Germline trimming cut 4 bases from V and 2 bases from J; bases unmatched to any gene: 0. CDR1 and CDR2 (germline): KGHSH, LQKENI. The CDR3, as DNA: TGTGCCAGCTCACGGGACAGGAACTATGGCTACACCTTC. Protein product: CASSRDRNYGYTF.

Concerning this clone itself: Other DNA sequences from this sample encode an identical CDR3 as well. The genes are TRBV10-3 and TRBJ1-3; D gene unclear. The CDR3 contains 15 residues. Looked up from germline, CDR1 is ENHRY and CDR2 is SYGVKD. Trimming cost V 4 bases and J 0 bases, with 10 bases left between them. CDR3 in amino acids: CAISGGERSGNTIYF. The CDR3 DNA is TGTGCCATCAGTGGGGGTGAGCGCTCTGGAAACACCATATATTTT.

The V and J genes are TRBV15 and TRBJ1-4; 7 nucleotides align to TRBD1. The germline V gene encodes CDR1 LNHNV and CDR2 YYDKDF (reference sequence). There are 15 residues in the CDR3. V dropped 0 bases and J dropped 10; count of bases not matched to a gene: 8. Here the CDR3 reads CATSRDLDRVGKLFF. The CDR3 region has the DNA TGTGCCACCAGCAGAGATCTAGACAGGGTGGGAAAACTGTTTTTT.

This clone has more than one count but fewer than ten. The chain joins TRBV7-2 to TRBJ2-3; 7 bases align to TRBD1. The trim removed 3 bases at V and 9 bases at J, leaving 12 bases unmatched. The germline CDR1 and CDR2 sequences are SGHTA and FQGNSA. The CDR3 runs to 15 residues. The CDR3 loop is CASSLQTGPQRTQYF. CDR3 in DNA: TGTGCCAGCAGCTTGCAGACAGGGCCTCAGAGGACGCAGTATTTT.

The chain couples TRBV6-1 to TRBJ2-1, with 7 nucleotides matching TRBD1. CDR1 is MNHNS, CDR2 SASEGT, per germline. J lost 6 bases, V lost 6 bases, and 5 bases had no gene match. The CDR3 totals 13 residues. CDR3 region: CASSRDRVNEQFF. In nucleotides, the CDR3 is TGTGCCAGCAGCCGAGACAGGGTCAATGAGCAGTTCTTC.

The sample holds a few counts of this clone. This chain uses TRBV7-8 with TRBJ2-4, with D possibly TRBD2 on 5 matching bases. Between the trimmed V and J ends, which lost 5 bases and 1 base, there was a span of 12 bases. In germline, CDR1 is SGHVS, CDR2 FQNEAQ. This CDR3 is 15 amino acids long. The CDR3 DNA sequence: TGTGCCAGCAGCCATGACACGGGGGCCAAAAACATTCAGTACTTC. Translating gives CASSHDTGAKNIQYF.

The rearrangement joins TRBV11-3 to TRBJ2-7; D uncertain. The V end was cut by 5 bases, the J end by 3 bases, with 5 bases between. The germline V gene has CDR1 SGHNT and CDR2 YENEEA. The CDR3 is 11 residues long. The CDR3 here is CASSTGYEQYF. Written as DNA, the CDR3 is TGTGCCAGCAGCACGGGCTACGAGCAGTACTTC.

CDR3 DNA: TGTGCCAGTAGACGACTAGCGGATCCGAACACCGGGGAGCTGTTTTTT. Translated, it gives CASRRLADPNTGELFF. J is TRBJ2-2 and V is TRBV19, with TRBD2 matching 9 bases. The CDR3 consists of 16 residues. Trimming cost V 6 bases and J 0 bases; bases outside gene matches: 5. Germline loops: CDR1 LNHDA, CDR2 SQIVND (reference sequence).

V gene TRBV5-5 combines with J gene TRBJ1-2; D is unclear. Germline lookup yields CDR1 SGHKS and CDR2 YYEKEE (reference sequence). V dropped 0 bases and J dropped 4 bases, with 4 bases sitting between them. This CDR3 spans 12 amino acids. The CDR3 protein is CASSLDTYGYTF. The CDR3 coding sequence is TGTGCCAGCAGCTTGGACACCTATGGCTACACCTTC.

This clone was found a few times. The gene calls are TRBV9 and TRBJ1-1, with 12 bases aligning to TRBD1. V shed 2 bases, J shed 4 bases, and the junction held 6 bases outside the gene matches. From germline, CDR1 is SGDLS and CDR2 YYNGEE. The CDR3 totals 16 residues. The CDR3 protein is CASSVRDRGQGTEAFF. In DNA form, the CDR3 reads TGTGCCAGCAGCGTGAGGGACAGGGGGCAGGGCACTGAAGCTTTCTTT.

The V gene is TRBV19, the J gene TRBJ1-5; 8 nucleotides align to TRBD1. CDR3 length equals 18 residues. V was pared by 1 base and J by 4 bases, with 12 bases of the junction left unmatched. The V gene's germline CDR1 is LNHDA and CDR2 SQIVND (reference sequence). CDR3 in amino acids: CASSIAWYRQGRNQPQHF. Written as DNA, the CDR3 is TGTGCCAGTAGTATAGCATGGTATCGACAGGGGCGAAATCAGCCCCAGCATTTT.

The chain is built from TRBV9 and TRBJ2-3, with D possibly matching TRBD1 (5 bases). Germline values: CDR1 SGDLS, CDR2 YYNGEE. The germline V and J ends were trimmed by 0 bases and 1 base, with 9 bases remaining between them. The CDR3 loop spans 15 amino acids. The CDR3 here is CASSVGRARTDTQYF. As DNA, the CDR3 is TGTGCCAGCAGCGTAGGCAGGGCCCGCACAGATACGCAGTATTTT.

The chain employs TRBV25-1 and TRBJ2-1, with TRBD2 matching 7 bases. V was pared by 4 bases and J by 3 bases, with 0 bases of the junction left unmatched. Germline lookup yields CDR1 MGHDK and CDR2 SYGVNS. The CDR3 runs to 13 residues. The CDR3 nucleotides are TGTGCCAGCAGTGGGACTAGCTACAATGAGCAGTTCTTC. It translates to CASSGTSYNEQFF.